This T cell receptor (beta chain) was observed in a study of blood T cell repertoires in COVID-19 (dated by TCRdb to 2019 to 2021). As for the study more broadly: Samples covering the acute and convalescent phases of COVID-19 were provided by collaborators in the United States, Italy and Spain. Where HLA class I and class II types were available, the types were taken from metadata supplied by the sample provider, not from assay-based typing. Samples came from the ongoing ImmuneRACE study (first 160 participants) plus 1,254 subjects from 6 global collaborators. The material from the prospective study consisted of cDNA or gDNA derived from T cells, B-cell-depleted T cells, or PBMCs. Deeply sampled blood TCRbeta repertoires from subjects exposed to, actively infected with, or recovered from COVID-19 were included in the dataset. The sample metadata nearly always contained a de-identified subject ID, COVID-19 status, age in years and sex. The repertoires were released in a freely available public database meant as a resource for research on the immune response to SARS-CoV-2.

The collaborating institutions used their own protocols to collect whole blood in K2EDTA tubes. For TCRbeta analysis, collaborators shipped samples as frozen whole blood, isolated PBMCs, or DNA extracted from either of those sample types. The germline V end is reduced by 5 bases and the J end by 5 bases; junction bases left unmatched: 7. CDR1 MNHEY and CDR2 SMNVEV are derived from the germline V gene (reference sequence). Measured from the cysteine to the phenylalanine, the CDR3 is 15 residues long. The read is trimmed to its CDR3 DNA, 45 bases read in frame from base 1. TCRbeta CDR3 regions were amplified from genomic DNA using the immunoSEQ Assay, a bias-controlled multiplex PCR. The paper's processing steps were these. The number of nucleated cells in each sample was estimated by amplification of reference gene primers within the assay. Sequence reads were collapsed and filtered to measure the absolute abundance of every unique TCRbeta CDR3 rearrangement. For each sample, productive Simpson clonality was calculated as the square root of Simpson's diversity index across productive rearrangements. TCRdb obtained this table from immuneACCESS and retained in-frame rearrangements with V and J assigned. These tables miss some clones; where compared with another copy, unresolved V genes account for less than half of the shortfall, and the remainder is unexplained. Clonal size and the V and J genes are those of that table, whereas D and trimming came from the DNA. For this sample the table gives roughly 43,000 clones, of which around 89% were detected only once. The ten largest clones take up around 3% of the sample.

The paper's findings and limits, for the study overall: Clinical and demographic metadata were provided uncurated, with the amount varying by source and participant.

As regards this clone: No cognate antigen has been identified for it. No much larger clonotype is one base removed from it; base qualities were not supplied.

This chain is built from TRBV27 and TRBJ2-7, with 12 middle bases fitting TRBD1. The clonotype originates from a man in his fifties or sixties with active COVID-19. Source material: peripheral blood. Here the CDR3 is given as CASSTYGTGGNEQYF. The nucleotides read TGTGCCAGCAGTACCTACGGGACAGGGGGCAACGAGCAGTACTTC.